In its sample, the clone carrying this TCR beta chain was seen a few times. The data stem from a study of blood T cell repertoires in COVID-19. Study at large: Acute-phase and convalescent COVID-19 samples originated in the United States, Italy and Spain.

Per the original methods: Cell counts per sample came from amplifying reference gene primers. Generated by immunoSEQ multiplex PCR, the TCRdb table keeps only in-frame clones and is missing some. V, J and clone size are taken as reported in that table, and D and trimming were inferred from the DNA itself. Of a few hundred thousand clones listed, 70% to 90% are singletons. CDR3 length equals 14 residues. From germline, CDR1 is LGHDT and CDR2 YNNKEL (reference sequence). The V gene end was trimmed by 1 base and the J gene end by 8 bases; junction bases not matched to a gene: 5. Researchers sorted participants into cohorts using their self-reported clinical history. Recovery among Cohort 3 donors was established by two negative PCRs, clearance, or symptom resolution.

The origin of this receptor is a man younger than 40 who had recovered from COVID-19. This chain joins TRBV3-1 (or the pseudogene TRBV3-2) and TRBJ1-2; 9 nucleotides agree with TRBD1. What was sequenced was PBMCs or T cells enriched from blood (not recorded which). The CDR3 nucleotides are TGTGCCAGCAGCCAAGCGGGACAGGGTTGGGGCTACACCTTC. It specifies CASSQAGQGWGYTF.